This is a list of T cell receptor beta chains from one sample in a study of shared clonotypes between healthy human individuals. Assay used: immunoSEQ multiplex PCR; TCRdb lists only in-frame clones, some missing. The sample shows about a million clones, 60% to 80% of them seen only once. Material for sequencing was memory CD4+ T cells from PBMCs. The origin of the receptors is a man younger than 35 in good health. Some clones in this sample may be carry-over from other donors' samples. The CDR3 runs from the conserved cysteine through the conserved F or W. D genes are given only for firm matches. The listing skips clone size in some rows; elsewhere it reads once, few, many or a size class.

TRBJ2-1,-,TRBD2,TRBV4-2,CASSRGSSYNEQFF,TGTGCCAGCAGCCGCGGGAGCTCCTACAATGAGCAGTTCTTC
TRBJ1-3,-,-,TRBV29-1,CSVISRSSGNTIYF,TGCAGCGTTATAAGTCGTAGCTCTGGAAACACCATATATTTT
TRBJ1-2,few,TRBD1,TRBV2,CASDRGDGYTF,TGTGCCAGCGACAGGGGGGATGGCTACACCTTC
TRBJ2-3,-,-,TRBV30,CAWSRDTTDTQYF,TGTGCCTGGAGTCGAGACACCACAGATACGCAGTATTTT
TRBJ1-2,-,-,TRBV19,CASSIDRGLYGYTF,TGTGCCAGTAGTATAGATCGGGGGCTCTATGGCTACACCTTC
TRBJ2-7,few,TRBD2,TRBV10-2,CASRRASGTAYEQYF,TGCGCCAGCAGACGGGCTAGCGGGACCGCCTACGAGCAGTACTTC
TRBJ2-7,-,-,TRBV5-1,CASSLAGIGKGEQYF,TGCGCCAGCAGCTTGGCGGGGATTGGGAAAGGCGAGCAGTACTTC
TRBJ2-6,-,-,TRBV2,CASSRNSPGANVLTF,TGTGCCAGCAGTAGAAACAGTCCTGGGGCCAACGTCCTGACTTTC
TRBJ2-7,-,-,TRBV5-1,CASSLGGQLYEQYF,TGCGCCAGCAGCCTGGGGGGACAGCTCTACGAGCAGTACTTC
TRBJ2-6,-,-,TRBV27,CASSPISVAQTYSGANVLTF,TGTGCCAGCAGTCCCATCTCCGTGGCCCAAACATACTCTGGGGCCAACGTCCTGACTTTC
TRBJ1-4,-,-,TRBV6-5,CASSQFKDLFF,TGTGCCAGCAGCCAATTCAAGGATCTGTTTTTT
TRBJ1-3,-,TRBD1,TRBV6-1,CASSERGQGGNTIYF,TGTGCCAGCAGTGAAAGGGGGCAGGGCGGAAACACCATATATTTT
TRBJ2-2,-,-,TRBV10-3,CAISDRAGTPGGPNTGELFF,TGTGCCATCAGTGATAGGGCCGGGACCCCCGGCGGCCCGAACACCGGGGAGCTGTTTTTT
TRBJ1-3,-,TRBD1,TRBV5-5,CASRTGQSAGNTIYF,TGTGCCAGCAGAACGGGACAGTCGGCCGGAAACACCATATATTTT
TRBJ2-7,-,-,TRBV27,CASSFARKGPYEQYF,TGTGCCAGCAGTTTCGCCAGGAAGGGACCCTACGAGCAGTACTTC